This TCR beta chain was identified during a study of vaccination and CD4 T cells after COVID-19. As concerns this clonotype: The antigen is not known.

Sequencing of DNA taken from cultured CD4+ T cells relied on the Oncomine TCR Beta short-read assay. Someone extracted genomic DNA from cultured CD4+ T cells. Via MiXCR, TCRdb re-called the PCR reads, giving one row per CDR3 protein. The data contain fewer than 10,000 distinct CDR3 sequences, 35% of them singletons. The CDR3 is 16 residues long. Germline loops: CDR1 SGHRS, CDR2 YFSETQ. Deletions cut 0 bases from V and 1 base from J, with 13 bases between. Documented treatment: roughly 10-day PBMC culture with coronavirus spike peptide pools or control peptides (ViraFEST assay). The collection of CD4+ T cells from the unexposed donor took place before the COVID-19 pandemic (2011-2018). Before TCRs were sequenced, ViraFEST expanded antigen-specific T cells with peptide pools.

The chain combines TRBV5-1 with TRBJ2-5; D possibly uses TRBD1 or TRBD2 (5 bases each). The source of this sequence is a human donor in good health. Sequencing used CD4+ T cells from blood, cultured in vitro. The chain's CDR3 is CASSLAGSSGQETQYF. CDR3 nucleotides: TGCGCCAGCAGCTTGGCAGGGTCCAGCGGCCAAGAGACCCAGTACTTC.